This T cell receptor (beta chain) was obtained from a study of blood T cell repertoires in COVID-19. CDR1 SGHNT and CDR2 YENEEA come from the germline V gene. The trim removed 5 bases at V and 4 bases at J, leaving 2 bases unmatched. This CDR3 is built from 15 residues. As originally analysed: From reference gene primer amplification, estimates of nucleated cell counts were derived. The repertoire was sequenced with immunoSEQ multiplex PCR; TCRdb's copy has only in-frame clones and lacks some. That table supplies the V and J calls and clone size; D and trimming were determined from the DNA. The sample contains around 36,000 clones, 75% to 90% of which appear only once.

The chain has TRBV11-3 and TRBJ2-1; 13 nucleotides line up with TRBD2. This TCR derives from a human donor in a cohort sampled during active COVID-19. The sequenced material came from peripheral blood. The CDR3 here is CASSTGLAGYNEQFF. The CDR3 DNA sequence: TGTGCCAGCAGCACGGGACTAGCGGGGTACAATGAGCAGTTCTTC.